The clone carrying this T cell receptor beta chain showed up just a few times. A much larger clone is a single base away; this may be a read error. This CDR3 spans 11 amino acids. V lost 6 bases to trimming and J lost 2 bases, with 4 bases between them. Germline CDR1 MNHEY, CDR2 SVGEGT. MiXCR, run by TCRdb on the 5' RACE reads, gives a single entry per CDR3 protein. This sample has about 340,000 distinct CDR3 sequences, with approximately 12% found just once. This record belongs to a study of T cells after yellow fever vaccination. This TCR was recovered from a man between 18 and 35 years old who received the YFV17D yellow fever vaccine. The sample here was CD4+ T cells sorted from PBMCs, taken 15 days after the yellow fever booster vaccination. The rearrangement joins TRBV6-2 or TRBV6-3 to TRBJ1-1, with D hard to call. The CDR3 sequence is CASRDNTEAFF. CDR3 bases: TGTGCCAGCAGGGACAACACTGAAGCTTTCTTT.